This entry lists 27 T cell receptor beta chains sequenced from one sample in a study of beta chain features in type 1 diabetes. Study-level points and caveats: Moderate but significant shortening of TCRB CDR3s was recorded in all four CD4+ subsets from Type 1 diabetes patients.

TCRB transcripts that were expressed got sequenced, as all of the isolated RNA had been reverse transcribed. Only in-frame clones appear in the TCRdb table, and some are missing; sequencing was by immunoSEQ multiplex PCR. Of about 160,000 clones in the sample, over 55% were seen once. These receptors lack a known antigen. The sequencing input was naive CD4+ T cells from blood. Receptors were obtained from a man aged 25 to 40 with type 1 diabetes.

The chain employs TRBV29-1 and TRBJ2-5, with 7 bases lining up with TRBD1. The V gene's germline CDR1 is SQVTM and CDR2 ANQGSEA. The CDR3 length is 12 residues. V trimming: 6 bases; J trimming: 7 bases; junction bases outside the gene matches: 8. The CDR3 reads CSVYRGLGTQYF. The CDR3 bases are TGCAGCGTCTACAGGGGCCTGGGGACCCAGTACTTC. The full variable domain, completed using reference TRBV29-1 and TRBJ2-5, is SAVISQKPSRDICQRGTSLTIQCQVDSQVTMMFWYRQQPGQSLTLIATANQGSEATYESGFVIDKFPISRPNLTFSTLTVSNMSPEDSSIYLCSVYRGLGTQYFGPGTRLLVL.

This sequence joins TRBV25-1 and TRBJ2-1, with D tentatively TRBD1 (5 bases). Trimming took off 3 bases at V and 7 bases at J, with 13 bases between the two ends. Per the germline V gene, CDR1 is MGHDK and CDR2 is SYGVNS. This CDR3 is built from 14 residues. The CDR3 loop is CASSDIRVTNEQFF. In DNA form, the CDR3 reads TGTGCCAGCAGTGATATCAGGGTTACGAATGAGCAGTTCTTC. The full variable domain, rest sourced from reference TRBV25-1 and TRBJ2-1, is EADIYQTPRYLVIGTGKKITLECSQTMGHDKMYWYQQDPGMELHLIHYSYGVNSTEKGDLSSESTVSRIRTEHFPLTLESARPSHTSQYLCASSDIRVTNEQFFGPGTRLTVL.

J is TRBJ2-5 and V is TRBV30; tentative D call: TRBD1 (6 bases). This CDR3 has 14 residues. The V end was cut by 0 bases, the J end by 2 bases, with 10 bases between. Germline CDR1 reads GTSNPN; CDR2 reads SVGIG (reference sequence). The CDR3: CAWSVLGAQETQYF. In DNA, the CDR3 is TGTGCCTGGAGTGTTTTGGGGGCTCAAGAGACCCAGTACTTC.

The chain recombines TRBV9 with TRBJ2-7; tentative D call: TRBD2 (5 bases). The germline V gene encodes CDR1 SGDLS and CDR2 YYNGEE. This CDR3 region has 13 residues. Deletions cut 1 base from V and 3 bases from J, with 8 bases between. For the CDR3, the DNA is TGTGCCAGCAGCGTATCCGGAGGCTACGAGCAGTACTTC. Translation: CASSVSGGYEQYF.

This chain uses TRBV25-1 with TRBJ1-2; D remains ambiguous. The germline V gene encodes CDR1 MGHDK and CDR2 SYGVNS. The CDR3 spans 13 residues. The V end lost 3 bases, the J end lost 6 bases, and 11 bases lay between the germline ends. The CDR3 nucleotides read TGTGCCAGCAGTGACCAGGTTCTGGATGGCTACACCTTC. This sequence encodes CASSDQVLDGYTF.

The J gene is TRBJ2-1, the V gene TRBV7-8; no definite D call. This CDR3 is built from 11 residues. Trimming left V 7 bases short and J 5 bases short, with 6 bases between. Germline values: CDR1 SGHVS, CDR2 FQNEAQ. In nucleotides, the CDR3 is TGTGCCAGCAAGGGTAACAATGAGCAGTTCTTC. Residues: CASKGNNEQFF.

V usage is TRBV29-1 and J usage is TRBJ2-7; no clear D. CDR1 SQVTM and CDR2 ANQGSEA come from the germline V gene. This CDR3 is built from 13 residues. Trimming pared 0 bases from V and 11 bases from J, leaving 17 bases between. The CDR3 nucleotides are TGCAGCGTTGAAGATAGAAAAGGATCAGGAAAGTACTTC. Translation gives CSVEDRKGSGKYF.

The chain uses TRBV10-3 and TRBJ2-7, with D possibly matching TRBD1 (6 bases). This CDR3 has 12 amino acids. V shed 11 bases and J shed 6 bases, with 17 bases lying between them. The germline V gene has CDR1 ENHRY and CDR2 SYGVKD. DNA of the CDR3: TGTGCCTCATCGACAGGAACCGGCGAGCAGTACTTC. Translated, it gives CASSTGTGEQYF.

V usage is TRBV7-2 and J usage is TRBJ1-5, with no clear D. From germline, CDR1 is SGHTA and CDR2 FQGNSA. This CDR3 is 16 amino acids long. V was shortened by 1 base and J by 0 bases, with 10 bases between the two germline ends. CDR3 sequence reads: CASSLEYRHSNQPQHF. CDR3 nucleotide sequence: TGTGCCAGCAGCTTAGAGTACCGGCATAGCAATCAGCCCCAGCATTTT.

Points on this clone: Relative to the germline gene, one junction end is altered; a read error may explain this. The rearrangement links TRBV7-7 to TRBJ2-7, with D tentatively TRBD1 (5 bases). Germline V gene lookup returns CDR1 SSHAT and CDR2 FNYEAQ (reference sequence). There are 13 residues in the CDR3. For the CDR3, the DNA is TGTGCTAGCAGCTTTCAGGGTTCCTACGAGCAGTACTTC. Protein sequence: CASSFQGSYEQYF.

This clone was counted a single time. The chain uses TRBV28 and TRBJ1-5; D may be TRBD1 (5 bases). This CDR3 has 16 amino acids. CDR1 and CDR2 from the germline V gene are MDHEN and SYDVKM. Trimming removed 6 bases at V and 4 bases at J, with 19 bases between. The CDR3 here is CASSPRWGTLNQPQHF. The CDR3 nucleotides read TGTGCCAGCAGCCCCCGGTGGGGGACGCTTAATCAGCCCCAGCATTTT.

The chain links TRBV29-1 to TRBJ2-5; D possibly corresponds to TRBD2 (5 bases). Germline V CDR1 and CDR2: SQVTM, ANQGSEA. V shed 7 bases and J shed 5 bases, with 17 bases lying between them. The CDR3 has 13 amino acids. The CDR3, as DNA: TGCAGCGCCGATATTACGGGGATGGAGACCCAGTACTTC. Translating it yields CSADITGMETQYF.

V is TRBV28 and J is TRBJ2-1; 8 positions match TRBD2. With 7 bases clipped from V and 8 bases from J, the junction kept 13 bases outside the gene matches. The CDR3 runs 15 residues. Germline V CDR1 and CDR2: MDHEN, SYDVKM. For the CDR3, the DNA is TGTGCCAGCACTCAAACCCGGGGGGGATTCTATGAGCAGTTCTTC. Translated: CASTQTRGGFYEQFF.

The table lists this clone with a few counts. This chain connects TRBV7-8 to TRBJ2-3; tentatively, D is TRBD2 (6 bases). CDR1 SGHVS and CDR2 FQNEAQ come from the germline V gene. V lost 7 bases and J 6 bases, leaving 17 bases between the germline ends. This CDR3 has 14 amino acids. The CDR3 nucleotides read TGTGCCAGCACACCCGGGAGCCGGGGTGATACGCAGTATTTT. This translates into CASTPGSRGDTQYF.

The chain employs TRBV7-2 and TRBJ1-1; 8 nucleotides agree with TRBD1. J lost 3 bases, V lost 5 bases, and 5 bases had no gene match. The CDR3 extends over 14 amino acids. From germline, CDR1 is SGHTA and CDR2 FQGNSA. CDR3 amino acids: CASSKQTGDTEAFF. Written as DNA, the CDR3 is TGTGCCAGCAGCAAGCAGACAGGGGACACTGAAGCTTTCTTT. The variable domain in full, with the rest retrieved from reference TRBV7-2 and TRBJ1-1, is GAGVSQSPSNKVTEKGKDVELRCDPISGHTALYWYRQSLGQGLEFLIYFQGNSAPDKSGLPSDRFSAERTGGSVSTLTIQRTQQEDSAVYLCASSKQTGDTEAFFGQGTRLTVV.

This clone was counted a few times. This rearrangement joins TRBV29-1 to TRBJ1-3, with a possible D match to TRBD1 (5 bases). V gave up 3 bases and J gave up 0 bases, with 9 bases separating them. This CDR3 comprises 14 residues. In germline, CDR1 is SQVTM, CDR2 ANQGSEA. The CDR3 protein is CSVDEGSSGNTIYF. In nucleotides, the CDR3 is TGCAGCGTTGACGAGGGGTCCTCTGGAAACACCATATATTTT.

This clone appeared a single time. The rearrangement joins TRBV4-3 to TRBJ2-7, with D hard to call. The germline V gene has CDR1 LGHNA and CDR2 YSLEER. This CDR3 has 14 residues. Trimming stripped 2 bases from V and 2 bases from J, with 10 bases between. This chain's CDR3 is CASSQHARTYEQYF. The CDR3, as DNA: TGCGCCAGCAGCCAACACGCACGGACCTACGAGCAGTACTTC.

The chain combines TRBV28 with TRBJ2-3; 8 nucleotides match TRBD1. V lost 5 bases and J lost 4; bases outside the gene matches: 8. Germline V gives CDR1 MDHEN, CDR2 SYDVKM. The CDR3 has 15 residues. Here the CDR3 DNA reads TGTGCCAGCAGTGCCGCGGACAGGGCGCCAGATACGCAGTATTTT. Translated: CASSAADRAPDTQYF.

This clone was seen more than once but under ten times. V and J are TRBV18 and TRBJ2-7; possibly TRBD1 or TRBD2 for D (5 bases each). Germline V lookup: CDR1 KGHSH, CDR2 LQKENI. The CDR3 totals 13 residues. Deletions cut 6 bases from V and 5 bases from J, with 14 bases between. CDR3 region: CASSPGTRDEQYF. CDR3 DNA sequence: TGTGCCAGCTCTCCCGGGACGCGAGACGAGCAGTACTTC.

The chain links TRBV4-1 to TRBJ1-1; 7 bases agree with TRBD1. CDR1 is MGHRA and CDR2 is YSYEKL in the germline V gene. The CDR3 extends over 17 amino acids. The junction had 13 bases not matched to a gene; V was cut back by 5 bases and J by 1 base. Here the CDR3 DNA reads TGCGCCAGCAGCTCGGGACAGAGAACGGAAAAGAACACTGAAGCTTTCTTT. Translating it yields CASSSGQRTEKNTEAFF.

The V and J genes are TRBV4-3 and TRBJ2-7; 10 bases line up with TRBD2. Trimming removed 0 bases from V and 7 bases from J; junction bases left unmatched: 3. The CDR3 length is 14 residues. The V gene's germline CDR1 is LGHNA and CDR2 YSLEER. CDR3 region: CASSQDLAGDEQYF. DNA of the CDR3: TGCGCCAGCAGCCAAGACCTAGCGGGGGATGAGCAGTACTTC.

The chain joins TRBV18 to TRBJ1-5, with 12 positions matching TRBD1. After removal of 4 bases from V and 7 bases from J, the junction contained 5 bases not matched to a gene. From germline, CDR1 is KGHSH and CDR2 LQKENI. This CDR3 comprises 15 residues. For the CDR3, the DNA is TGTGCCAGCTCACAGGGACAGGGGGCTGGCCAGCCCCAGCATTTT. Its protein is CASSQGQGAGQPQHF.

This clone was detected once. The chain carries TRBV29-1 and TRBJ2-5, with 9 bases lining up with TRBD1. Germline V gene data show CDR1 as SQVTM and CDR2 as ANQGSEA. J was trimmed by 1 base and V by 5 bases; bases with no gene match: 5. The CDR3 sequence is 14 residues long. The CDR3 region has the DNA TGCAGCGTTCCGGGACAGGGAGGCCAAGAGACCCAGTACTTC. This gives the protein CSVPGQGGQETQYF. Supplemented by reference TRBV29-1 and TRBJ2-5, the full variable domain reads SAVISQKPSRDICQRGTSLTIQCQVDSQVTMMFWYRQQPGQSLTLIATANQGSEATYESGFVIDKFPISRPNLTFSTLTVSNMSPEDSSIYLCSVPGQGGQETQYFGPGTRLLVL.

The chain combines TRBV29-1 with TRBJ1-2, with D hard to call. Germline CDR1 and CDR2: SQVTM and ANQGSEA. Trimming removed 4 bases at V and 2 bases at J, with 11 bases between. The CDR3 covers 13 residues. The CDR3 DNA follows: TGCAGCGTTGCGGCTGGGTCGAACTATGGCTACACCTTC. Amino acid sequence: CSVAAGSNYGYTF.

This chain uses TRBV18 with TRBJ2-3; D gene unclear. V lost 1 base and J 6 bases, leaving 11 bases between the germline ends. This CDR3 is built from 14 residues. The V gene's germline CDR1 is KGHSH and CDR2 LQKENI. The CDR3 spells CASSPRDPPDTQYF. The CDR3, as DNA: TGTGCCAGCTCACCACGCGATCCCCCGGATACGCAGTATTTT.

The CDR3 coding sequence is TGCAGCGTCATAAGACAGGCCACAGATACGCAGTATTTT. This gives the protein CSVIRQATDTQYF. J is TRBJ2-3 and V is TRBV29-1; the D gene is possibly TRBD1 (6 bases). Deletions cut 6 bases from V and 2 bases from J, with 12 bases between. CDR3 length: 13 residues. CDR1 SQVTM and CDR2 ANQGSEA come from the germline V gene.

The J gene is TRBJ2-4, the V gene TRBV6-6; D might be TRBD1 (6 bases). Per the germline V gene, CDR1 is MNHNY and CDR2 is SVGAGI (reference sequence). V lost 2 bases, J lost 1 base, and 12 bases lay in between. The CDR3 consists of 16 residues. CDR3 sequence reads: CASSYLGQGAKNIQYF. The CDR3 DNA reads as TGTGCCAGCAGTTACCTGGGCCAGGGGGCCAAAAACATTCAGTACTTC.